This is a list of T cell receptor beta chains from one sample in a study of cytomegalovirus exposure and HLA in healthy donors. TCRdb's copy holds only in-frame clones and misses some; the assay was immunoSEQ multiplex PCR. Among around 170,000 clones listed, 80% were seen once. Sequencing used PBMCs. The origin of the receptors is a man aged 40-50 years in good health and CMV-seropositive. Each CDR3 is given with its conserved first and last residue. The order of the fields is J gene, V gene, clone size, D gene, CDR3 DNA, CDR3 protein. A D gene is named only where the DNA matches it firmly. Size tells how often a clone was seen (once, few, many) or the class of an expanded clone, and some rows leave it out.

J gene: TRBJ2-4; V gene: TRBV18; clone size: .; D gene: TRBD1; CDR3 DNA: TGTGCCAGCTCACCACGGGACAGCGTTCGCAACATTCAGTACTTC; CDR3 protein: CASSPRDSVRNIQYF
J gene: TRBJ2-5; V gene: TRBV10-1; clone size: .; D gene: .; CDR3 DNA: TGCGCCAGCAGTGAGGCCGGGGGTAAGGGGACCCAGTACTTC; CDR3 protein: CASSEAGGKGTQYF
J gene: TRBJ1-6; V gene: TRBV19; clone size: .; D gene: .; CDR3 DNA: TGTGCCAGTAGAGGTGATGCCGCCGGGAGTTCACCCCTCCACTTT; CDR3 protein: CASRGDAAGSSPLHF
J gene: TRBJ2-1; V gene: TRBV18; clone size: .; D gene: TRBD2; CDR3 DNA: TGTGCCAGCTCACCACGGGGGGGATCCTACAATGAGCAGTTCTTC; CDR3 protein: CASSPRGGSYNEQFF
J gene: TRBJ2-2; V gene: TRBV4-2; clone size: few; D gene: TRBD2; CDR3 DNA: TGTGCCAGCAGCCCCGGACTAGTCCCCACCGGGGAGCTGTTTTTT; CDR3 protein: CASSPGLVPTGELFF
J gene: TRBJ1-6; V gene: TRBV9; clone size: .; D gene: .; CDR3 DNA: TGTGCCAGCAGCGTAGGGGCAACACAGAATTCACCCCTCCACTTT; CDR3 protein: CASSVGATQNSPLHF
J gene: TRBJ2-2; V gene: TRBV5-4; clone size: .; D gene: .; CDR3 DNA: TGTGCCAGCAGCTCGCAGGTGAACACCGGGGAGCTGTTTTTT; CDR3 protein: CASSSQVNTGELFF
J gene: TRBJ2-6; V gene: TRBV7-9; clone size: .; D gene: .; CDR3 DNA: TGTGCCAGCAGCCGCCCAGGTCAGGGATCGCCCTCTGGGGCCAACGTCCTGACTTTC; CDR3 protein: CASSRPGQGSPSGANVLTF
J gene: TRBJ2-1; V gene: TRBV5-4; clone size: .; D gene: .; CDR3 DNA: TGTGCCAGCAGCTTGGTGGGGGCCATCAGCAATGAGCAGTTCTTC; CDR3 protein: CASSLVGAISNEQFF
J gene: TRBJ2-7; V gene: TRBV19; clone size: .; D gene: TRBD1; CDR3 DNA: TGTGCCAGTAGTCCTCAGGGGGCATCCTACGAGCAGTACTTC; CDR3 protein: CASSPQGASYEQYF
J gene: TRBJ1-5; V gene: TRBV7-9; clone size: .; D gene: .; CDR3 DNA: TGTGCCAGCAGCCGATACGGTCCCCAGCATTTT; CDR3 protein: CASSRYGPQHF
J gene: TRBJ1-2; V gene: TRBV28; clone size: .; D gene: .; CDR3 DNA: TGTGCCAGCAGTTTAGGTGGGGGGGGCTATGGCTACACCTTC; CDR3 protein: CASSLGGGGYGYTF
J gene: TRBJ1-2; V gene: TRBV29-1; clone size: few; D gene: TRBD1; CDR3 DNA: TGCAGCGTTGACCAACGGGACAGGGGGTATGGCTACACCTTC; CDR3 protein: CSVDQRDRGYGYTF
J gene: TRBJ2-3; V gene: TRBV18; clone size: .; D gene: .; CDR3 DNA: TGTGCCAGCTCACCACAGGGGTCCAGAGATACGCAGTATTTT; CDR3 protein: CASSPQGSRDTQYF
J gene: TRBJ2-7; V gene: TRBV30; clone size: .; D gene: TRBD2; CDR3 DNA: TGTGCCTGGAGTGTTGGTCGGGGGGTGACTTACGAGCAGTACTTC; CDR3 protein: CAWSVGRGVTYEQYF
J gene: TRBJ1-1; V gene: TRBV6-5; clone size: .; D gene: .; CDR3 DNA: TGTGCCAGCAGTTACTCGATACAAACGAACACTGAAGCTTTCTTT; CDR3 protein: CASSYSIQTNTEAFF